The next 11 T cell receptor beta chains were all read from a single sample in a study of patients and donors after allogeneic stem cell transplantation. A single record per CDR3 protein comes from TCRdb applying MiXCR to the RT-PCR reads. The table lists about a million distinct CDR3 sequences, about a sixth of them singletons, with 6% in the top ten. The specimen sequenced was blood, either unsorted or a sorted T cell fraction (not recorded which). These receptors all stem from a human donor who was either an allogeneic HSCT recipient or a stem cell or donor lymphocyte infusion donor (not recorded which). It is not recorded whose cells these are; they may come from a transplant donor.

The rearrangement links TRBV30 to TRBJ1-4; a weak D match, TRBD1 (6 bases). The CDR3 sequence is 14 residues long. With 3 bases removed from V and 7 bases from J, the gap between germline ends came to 15 bases. Germline loops: CDR1 GTSNPN, CDR2 SVGIG (reference sequence). CDR3 protein: CAWRKGKGGEKLFF. CDR3 in DNA: TGTGCCTGGAGGAAGGGGAAGGGGGGTGAAAAACTGTTTTTT.

This clonotype showed up just a few times. The chain employs TRBV15 and TRBJ1-4, with 7 bases aligning to TRBD1. CDR3 length: 17 amino acids. Germline V CDR1 and CDR2: LNHNV, YYDKDF (reference sequence). Unmatched junction bases numbered 12, after V lost 0 bases and J lost 8 bases. The CDR3 DNA reads as TGTGCCACCAGCAGAGATACAGGGGCAGGAACTCGGGAAAAACTGTTTTTT. Protein sequence: CATSRDTGAGTREKLFF.

The chain couples TRBV12-3 or TRBV12-4 to TRBJ2-5, with TRBD1 matching over 7 bases. V lost 7 bases and J lost 0; bases outside the gene matches: 8. This CDR3 region has 15 residues. In DNA form, the CDR3 reads TGTGCCAGCAACCCCGGGACAGAGTACCAAGAGACCCAGTACTTC. It is translated as CASNPGTEYQETQYF.

V is TRBV5-6 and J is TRBJ2-3; 9 bases agree with TRBD2. The V gene end was trimmed by 0 bases and the J gene end by 0 bases; junction bases not matched to a gene: 17. This CDR3 is 21 amino acids long. Germline V lookup: CDR1 SGHDT, CDR2 YYEEEE. The CDR3 nucleotides are TGTGCCAGCAGCTTGGTGGGGCCGGCGGCTAGCGGGGACTCTAGCACAGATACGCAGTATTTT. Protein product: CASSLVGPAASGDSSTDTQYF.

This clonotype was observed a single time. The V gene is TRBV28, the J gene TRBJ1-6; TRBD1 matches at 10 bases. CDR1 and CDR2 from the germline V gene are MDHEN and SYDVKM. The V segment lost 5 bases and the J segment 11 bases; nucleotides outside the gene matches: 9. The CDR3 extends over 15 amino acids. CDR3 coding DNA: TGTGCCAGCAGTCCCCCTCCGGGACAGGGGACACCCCTCCACTTT. Translation gives CASSPPPGQGTPLHF.

This clonotype turned up a few times. This rearrangement joins TRBV24-1 to TRBJ2-5; possible D gene TRBD2, 6 bases. CDR1 is KGHDR and CDR2 is SFDVKD in the germline V gene. This CDR3 has 13 residues. Trimming cost V 6 bases and J 4 bases, with 11 bases left between them. CDR3 in DNA: TGTGCCACCAGTCTTTCCGGGAGAGAGACCCAGTACTTC. Translated: CATSLSGRETQYF.

This clonotype has more than one count but fewer than ten. The chain has TRBV5-5 and TRBJ1-1; no definite D call. CDR1 is SGHKS and CDR2 is YYEKEE in the germline V gene (reference sequence). Trimming cost V 5 bases and J 0 bases, with 17 bases left between them. The CDR3 has 16 amino acids. The CDR3 nucleotides read TGTGCCAGCAGAAATTCGGACGGGTCGTTGAACACTGAAGCTTTCTTT. Its protein is CASRNSDGSLNTEAFF.

This clonotype is a singleton in its sample. The genes are TRBV28 and TRBJ1-6; possibly TRBD1 for D (5 bases). CDR1 is MDHEN and CDR2 is SYDVKM in the germline V gene. The CDR3 is made up of 16 amino acids. Trimming cost V 6 bases and J 7 bases, with 19 bases left between them. CDR3 DNA sequence: TGTGCCAGCAGCCCCTCCCGGGGACGGGGGAATTCACCCCTCCACTTT. Its protein product is CASSPSRGRGNSPLHF.

The chain combines TRBV2 with TRBJ2-3, with TRBD1 as a possible D gene (5 bases). The germline gives CDR1 SNHLY, CDR2 FYNNEI. The CDR3 has 14 residues. V lost 11 bases to trimming and J lost 0 bases, with 15 bases between them. The CDR3 protein is CAYLPHRSTDTQYF. DNA of the CDR3: TGTGCCTATCTCCCCCACAGGAGCACAGATACGCAGTATTTT.

This clonotype was counted between two and nine times. The chain uses TRBV20-1 and TRBJ1-5, with D possibly TRBD1 on 5 matching bases. Germline-derived CDR1 and CDR2 are DFQATT and SNEGSKA (reference sequence). The germline V and J ends were trimmed by 6 bases and 4 bases, with 16 bases remaining between them. This CDR3 is 14 amino acids long. The CDR3 spells CSAWGRNPNQPQHF. In DNA form, the CDR3 reads TGCAGTGCCTGGGGACGGAACCCGAATCAGCCCCAGCATTTT.

This clonotype has only a few counts. V is TRBV12-3 or TRBV12-4 and J is TRBJ2-1; D gene unclear. This CDR3 is built from 13 residues. V was clipped by 2 bases and J by 5 bases, with 7 bases between them. The CDR3 loop is CASSLLGNNEQFF. The CDR3 DNA is TGTGCCAGCAGTTTACTGGGGAACAATGAGCAGTTCTTC.